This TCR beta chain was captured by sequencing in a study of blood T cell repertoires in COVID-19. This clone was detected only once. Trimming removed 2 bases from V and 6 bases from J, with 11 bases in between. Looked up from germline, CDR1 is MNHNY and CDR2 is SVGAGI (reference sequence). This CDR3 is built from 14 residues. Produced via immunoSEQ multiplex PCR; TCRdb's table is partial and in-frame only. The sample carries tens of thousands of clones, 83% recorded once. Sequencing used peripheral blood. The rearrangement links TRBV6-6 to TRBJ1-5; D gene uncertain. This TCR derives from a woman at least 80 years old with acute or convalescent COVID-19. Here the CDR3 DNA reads TGTGCCAGCAGTTACCAACGGGGAGGTCAGCCCCAGCATTTT. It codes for CASSYQRGGQPQHF.